This TCR beta chain was obtained from a study of T-cell memory formation after mild COVID-19 (dated by TCRdb to the early 2020s). Background for the entire study: TCR sequence clusters from the two donors were largely donor specific. In a couple of donors, T-cell clones that expanded and contracted after mild COVID-19 were tracked by sequencing TCRalpha and TCRbeta repertoires over time. Two young, previously healthy adult volunteers made up the cohort, one male and one female. What the work shows at the level of the full study, not this receptor alone: The study covered only a couple of mild cases, and larger cohorts including severe cases with pre-infection samples were considered necessary. Clones that contracted from day 15 to 85 showed balanced CD4/CD8 phenotypes, whereas a second wave of clones that expanded from day 15 to 37 leaned towards CD4+. Some responding clones were detected in pre-infection memory, which suggested that pre-existing cross-reactive memory T cells had joined the SARS-CoV-2 response. Contracting CD4+ clones turned up mainly in the CM and EM memory subsets, whereas EMRA was where CD8+ clones were enriched. SARS-CoV-2 specificity of the second-wave clones peaking on day 37 was not confirmed.

Sequencing took place on an Illumina NovaSeq 6000. TCRalpha and TCRbeta cDNA libraries were constructed by 5'RACE with constant-segment primers, with sample barcodes and unique molecular identifiers being introduced. Trizol reagent was used to extract RNA from every sample. The libraries were amplified in two PCR steps, and the second step added a second sample barcode and Illumina TruSeq adapters. Sequencing of the libraries was done on an Illumina NovaSeq, producing 2 x 150 bp paired-end reads. In the authors' own workflow: Demultiplexing of reads and collapsing into UMI-guided consensus sequences were performed with migec v1.2.7. Using mixcr v2.1.11, UMI consensuses were aligned to TRA and TRB V and J templates and then assembled into clonotypes. A clonotype was counted as expanded or contracted only when both edgeR and NoisET called the clonotype significant, with the noise models trained on biological replicates. For edgeR calls, the thresholds were a false discovery rate-adjusted p below 0.01 and a log2 fold-change of 1. As an exploratory analysis of dynamics, max-normalized trajectories of the 1000 most abundant clonotypes were examined by PCA with hierarchical clustering. Each responding clone was given a CD4 or CD8 phenotype based on the CD4+ and CD8+ repertoires, which had been sequenced separately. In-frame beta chains were kept once TCRdb had trimmed the public reads at Q25 with fastp and called clones with MiXCR. Every entry covers one CDR3 protein and lists the most common genes and DNA from its rows. None of the V and J calls come from the authors' own analysis; TCRdb made them. The sample table shows fewer than 200,000 distinct CDR3 sequences, and roughly a fifth are seen once. The ten largest clones add up to roughly 23% of the sample.

As for this clonotype: Its antigen is still unknown. The record has no base qualities; no much larger clone is one base away.

Trimming at the junction amounts to 5 bases on V and 4 bases on J, and the germline ends lie 27 bases apart. Its CDR3 holds 18 amino acids, cysteine through phenylalanine. Only CDR3 DNA remains: 54 bases, in frame from the first base. CDR1 and CDR2 (DFQATT, SNEGSKA) derive from the germline V gene (reference sequence). PBMCs were isolated by Ficoll-Paque density gradient centrifugation. Recombination linked TRBV20-1 to TRBJ1-3, and TRBD1 may be the D gene, going by 6 matching bases. The TCR comes from an adult woman who had mild COVID-19 (a few samples of this study predate the infection). The sample titles of this study are shuffled in the database, so cell type and time point are left out; the donor was told from shared clones. Sample: PBMCs or a T cell subset sorted from them (not recorded which). The CDR3 protein: CSAPTFDRPPRGGNTIYF. The sequence in DNA is TGCAGTGCTCCCACTTTCGACAGGCCTCCCCGCGGGGGAAACACCATATATTTT.